These 10 T cell receptor beta chains share one sample of origin, sequenced in a study of control samples from healthy donors and cancer patients. Profiled with immunoSEQ multiplex PCR; TCRdb holds only in-frame clones, not every one. The repertoire holds 150,000 to 200,000 clones, approximately 92% seen once, with more than 1.1% in the top ten. Material for sequencing was blood. The receptors were sampled from a man aged 18 to 30 in good health.

The CDR3 reads CASSQDRLTEAFF. CDR3 DNA: TGTGCCAGCAGCCAAGATCGGCTCACTGAAGCTTTCTTT. The V gene is TRBV14, the J gene TRBJ1-1; D remains ambiguous. Germline CDR1 reads SGHDN; CDR2 reads FVKESK. V lost 0 bases and J lost 4, with 6 bases in between. This CDR3 is 13 amino acids long.

The chain couples TRBV4-1 to TRBJ2-7; no clear D gene. The V gene lost 1 base and the J gene lost 0 bases, with 13 bases spanning the gap. Germline-derived CDR1 and CDR2 are MGHRA and YSYEKL. The CDR3 has 16 amino acids. The CDR3 region has the DNA TGCGCCAGCAGCCAAGGAGGTTGGGCAGACTCCTACGAGCAGTACTTC. Amino acids: CASSQGGWADSYEQYF.

The chain carries TRBV6-5 and TRBJ1-2; weak D call: TRBD1 (5 bases). Germline V gene data show CDR1 as MNHEY and CDR2 as SVGAGI. V was pared by 10 bases and J by 4 bases, with 10 bases between. The CDR3 runs 11 residues. CDR3 sequence (DNA): TGTGCCACCCAGGGAGGCTATGGCTACACCTTC. Residues: CATQGGYGYTF.

V gene TRBV6-5 combines with J gene TRBJ1-3, with a tentative D call TRBD1 (5 bases). CDR3 length equals 15 residues. Trimming took 6 bases from V and 1 from J, leaving 13 bases between them. Germline loops: CDR1 MNHEY, CDR2 SVGAGI. The CDR3 DNA reads as TGTGCCAGCAGGAGCTCCGGGACGTCTGGAAACACCATATATTTT. It translates to CASRSSGTSGNTIYF.

The rearrangement uses TRBV9 and TRBJ2-2; possible D gene TRBD2, 6 bases. This CDR3 region has 14 residues. The germline gives CDR1 SGDLS, CDR2 YYNGEE. Between the trimmed V and J ends, which lost 6 bases and 5 bases, there was a span of 14 bases. CDR3 region: CASTLTGETGELFF. The CDR3, as DNA: TGTGCCAGCACCTTAACGGGGGAAACCGGGGAGCTGTTTTTT.

This chain uses TRBV6-1 with TRBJ1-2; a possible D gene is TRBD1 (6 bases). The V end lost 1 base, the J end lost 0 bases, and 9 bases lay between the germline ends. In germline, CDR1 is MNHNS, CDR2 SASEGT. CDR3 length: 15 residues. The CDR3 sequence: CASSEGTAANYGYTF. Here the CDR3 DNA reads TGTGCCAGCAGTGAAGGGACAGCTGCTAACTATGGCTACACCTTC.

The CDR3 sequence: CAWSDSSNQPQHF. DNA for the CDR3: TGTGCCTGGAGTGACTCTAGCAATCAGCCCCAGCATTTT. The chain uses TRBV30 and TRBJ1-5; D remains ambiguous. Germline loops: CDR1 GTSNPN, CDR2 SVGIG (reference sequence). Trimming took off 1 base at V and 0 bases at J, with 4 bases between the two ends. The CDR3 is made up of 13 amino acids. The full variable domain, with the rest looked up from reference TRBV30 and TRBJ1-5, is SQTIHQWPATLVQPVGSPLSLECTVEGTSNPNLYWYRQAAGRGLQLLFYSVGIGQISSEVPQNLSASRPQDRQFILSSKKLLLSDSGFYLCAWSDSSNQPQHFGDGTRLSIL.

This clone is a singleton in its sample. The chain combines TRBV29-1 with TRBJ1-2, with TRBD1 matching over 9 bases. The CDR3 consists of 13 residues. Germline CDR1 is SQVTM and CDR2 is ANQGSEA. V dropped 7 bases and J dropped 4; count of bases not matched to a gene: 7. This CDR3 is CSGYRGPLYGYTF. The CDR3, as DNA: TGCAGCGGATACAGGGGGCCCCTCTATGGCTACACCTTC.

The V gene is TRBV28, the J gene TRBJ1-5, with 12 bases identical to TRBD1. CDR1 and CDR2 from the germline V gene are MDHEN and SYDVKM. The CDR3 contains 15 residues. J gave up 6 bases and V 10 bases, and 10 bases lay outside the gene matches. The DNA of the CDR3 is TGTGCCACCTTAACCGGGACAGGGGGCGGTCAGCCCCAGCATTTT. This sequence encodes CATLTGTGGGQPQHF. The full variable domain, completed using reference TRBV28 and TRBJ1-5, is DVKVTQSSRYLVKRTGEKVFLECVQDMDHENMFWYRQDPGLGLRLIYFSYDVKMKEKGDIPEGYSVSREKKERFSLILESASTNQTSMYLCATLTGTGGGQPQHFGDGTRLSIL.

The chain recombines TRBV28 with TRBJ2-5, with 9 positions matching TRBD1. V was pared by 4 bases and J by 1 base, with 4 bases of the junction left unmatched. The CDR3 extends over 15 amino acids. Germline V gene data show CDR1 as MDHEN and CDR2 as SYDVKM. CDR3 sequence (DNA): TGTGCCAGCAGTTCCCCGGGACAGGGCCAAGAGACCCAGTACTTC. Translating gives CASSSPGQGQETQYF.